The sequence of this T cell receptor (beta chain) was determined in a study of blood T cell repertoires in COVID-19. Whole-study context: The origin of the acute and convalescent COVID-19 samples was the United States, Italy and Spain.

J lost 9 bases, V lost 8 bases, and 13 bases had no gene match. Looked up from germline, CDR1 is WSHSY and CDR2 is SAAADI. The CDR3 sequence is 15 residues long. In the authors' methods: Amplification with reference gene primers provided the estimates of nucleated cell counts. The method was immunoSEQ multiplex PCR; TCRdb's version includes in-frame clones alone and lacks a portion of them. For V, J and clone size, that table is used; D and trimming come from the DNA. The table lists 60,000 to 85,000 clones, around 75% of them singletons. The chain has TRBV10-2 and TRBJ2-1; the match to TRBD1 covers 10 bases. The clonotype comes from a man aged 70 or older with acute or convalescent COVID-19. Sequenced input: peripheral blood. The CDR3 region is CASEGTGARYSEQFF. CDR3 DNA sequence: TGCGCCAGCGAAGGGACAGGGGCTAGATATTCTGAGCAGTTCTTC.